The next 7 T cell receptor beta chains were all read from a single sample in a study of shared clonotypes between healthy human individuals. Clones were sequenced by immunoSEQ multiplex PCR, and TCRdb holds only the in-frame ones, with some missing. The sample has around 2,000,000 clones, under 95% seen once. The naive CD8 population came from CD45RO-negative cells selected for CCR7, without terminally differentiated effector memory CD45RA+ cells. Sequencing was performed on naive CD8+ T cells from PBMCs. These receptors came from a man younger than 35 in good health. Some clones in this sample may be carry-over from other donors' samples.

This sequence joins TRBV7-6 and TRBJ2-7; D unresolved. CDR1 SGHVS and CDR2 FNYEAQ come from the germline V gene. This CDR3 has 15 amino acids. The V and J ends lost 1 base and 5 bases respectively, with 15 bases between them. The CDR3 nucleotides read TGTGCCAGCAGCTTAGGAACCGGCCGAAGCCACGAGCAGTACTTC. Protein product: CASSLGTGRSHEQYF. The complete variable domain, with remaining parts taken from reference TRBV7-6 and TRBJ2-7, reads GAGVSQSPRYKVTKRGQDVALRCDPISGHVSLYWYRQALGQGPEFLTYFNYEAQQDKSGLPNDRFSAERPEGSISTLTIQRTEQRDSAMYRCASSLGTGRSHEQYFGPGTRLTVT.

This chain joins TRBV18 and TRBJ2-5; 10 bases fit TRBD2. Trimming cost V 4 bases and J 4 bases; bases outside gene matches: 9. Germline CDR1 KGHSH, CDR2 LQKENI. There are 16 residues in the CDR3. CDR3 in amino acids: CASSQGPRLAGETQYF. CDR3 DNA: TGTGCCAGCTCACAGGGTCCGAGACTAGCGGGAGAGACCCAGTACTTC.

The rearrangement joins TRBV27 to TRBJ1-1; D unresolved. This CDR3 spans 14 amino acids. Germline V gives CDR1 MNHEY, CDR2 SMNVEV (reference sequence). With 5 bases removed from V and 1 base from J, the gap between germline ends came to 11 bases. The CDR3 DNA reads TGTGCCAGCAGTACGCCCTCGGGGAACACTGAAGCTTTCTTT. This translates into CASSTPSGNTEAFF.

The chain links TRBV4-1 to TRBJ2-4; possibly TRBD1 for D (5 bases). V shed 4 bases and J shed 0 bases, with 13 bases lying between them. Germline CDR1 and CDR2: MGHRA and YSYEKL. The CDR3 runs to 16 residues. This chain's CDR3 is CASSLRVMLAKNIQYF. CDR3 DNA sequence: TGCGCCAGCAGCCTCAGGGTTATGCTAGCCAAAAACATTCAGTACTTC.

This chain links TRBV18 with TRBJ2-7; a weak D match, TRBD1 (6 bases). Trimming pared 3 bases from V and 3 bases from J, leaving 12 bases between. Germline loops: CDR1 KGHSH, CDR2 LQKENI. The CDR3 covers 14 residues. CDR3 in DNA: TGTGCCAGCTCACCTTCGGACAGTTTCTACGAGCAGTACTTC. Protein product: CASSPSDSFYEQYF.

The chain couples TRBV9 to TRBJ2-7, with D tentatively TRBD2 (5 bases). The CDR3 sequence is 15 residues long. Trimming left V 4 bases short and J 0 bases short, with 14 bases between. The germline gives CDR1 SGDLS, CDR2 YYNGEE. The CDR3 loop reads CASSPDSSLSYEQYF. CDR3 nucleotide sequence: TGTGCCAGCAGCCCGGACTCATCCCTCTCCTACGAGCAGTACTTC. The full variable domain, completed using reference TRBV9 and TRBJ2-7, is DSGVTQTPKHLITATGQRVTLRCSPRSGDLSVYWYQQSLDQGLQFLIQYYNGEERAKGNILERFSAQQFPDLHSELNLSSLELGDSALYFCASSPDSSLSYEQYFGPGTRLTVT.

The chain uses TRBV27 and TRBJ2-3, with 12 bases lining up with TRBD1. Germline V gene sequence: CDR1 MNHEY, CDR2 SMNVEV (reference sequence). This CDR3 is built from 15 residues. J lost 1 base, V lost 9 bases, and 5 bases had no gene match. Here the CDR3 DNA reads TGTGCCAGTGGGGACAGGGGGCTCGGCACAGATACGCAGTATTTT. Its protein product is CASGDRGLGTDTQYF.